Sequencing of this T cell receptor (beta chain) was carried out in a study of cytomegalovirus exposure and HLA in healthy donors. About the research overall: When 300 to 400 donors were genotyped, roughly 82% of them were found to fall in the Caucasian-associated ancestry cluster. Findings and limits, study-wide: Researchers left out some V segments, among them TRBV6-2 and TRBV6-3, as indistinguishable.

Use of 60 Vbeta and 13 Jbeta primers characterized the PCR. Profiled with immunoSEQ multiplex PCR; TCRdb holds only in-frame clones, not every one. The table lists roughly 55,000 clones, with approximately 10% in the top ten. Germline V gives CDR1 MNHEY, CDR2 SVGAGI. The ends lost 5 bases at V and 4 bases at J; junction bases unmatched: 5. The CDR3 spans 14 residues. Points on this clone: Its antigen is not identified.

The V gene is TRBV6-5, the J gene TRBJ1-3; 7 nucleotides line up with TRBD1. The sample was PBMCs. This TCR was sampled from a man in his forties or fifties in good health and CMV-seropositive. The CDR3 nucleotides read TGTGCCAGCAGTGTTGACAGGGCCGGAAACACCATATATTTT. It translates to CASSVDRAGNTIYF.